The clone carrying this T cell receptor beta chain was seen a handful of times. This sample stems from a study of identical twins. Template switching added a universal primer site; cDNA carried unique molecular identifiers. TCRdb re-called the 5' RACE reads with MiXCR, one entry per CDR3 protein. The sample carries about 720,000 distinct CDR3 sequences, approximately 18% recorded once. The CDR3 covers 14 residues. Germline-derived CDR1 and CDR2 are SGHRS and YFSETQ. V was clipped by 2 bases and J by 6 bases, with 14 bases between them. Each donor was a healthy Caucasian. These records were also assigned to another study, of T cells expressing NK-cell markers. That paper notes: Among the eight sequenced donors, seven tested HCMV-seropositive and one tested seronegative.

The sequenced sample was PBMCs. The V and J genes are TRBV5-1 and TRBJ1-2; D is undetermined. The sequence derives from a young woman in good health. CDR3 loop: CASSLHLSGDGYTF. DNA for the CDR3: TGCGCCAGCAGCTTACACTTGTCGGGAGATGGCTACACCTTC.